The text below deals with one T cell receptor (beta chain). Its antigen is as yet unknown. This sample stems from a study of OX40 agonist ivuxolimab in advanced cancers. General study findings and limits: Within 6 weeks, CD4+ and CD8+ blood T cells expanded clonally at 0.1 to 3.0 mg/kg.

The germline V gene encodes CDR1 SSHAT and CDR2 FNYEAQ (reference sequence). The CDR3 is made up of 14 amino acids. V trimming: 5 bases; J trimming: 4 bases; junction bases outside the gene matches: 5. This table comes from immunoSEQ multiplex PCR, and its TCRdb copy is limited to in-frame clones, with some not included. The profile shows fewer than 30,000 clones, approximately 91% of them singletons. J is TRBJ2-1 and V is TRBV7-7; 7 positions agree with TRBD2. This material consisted of CD4+ or CD8+ T cells sorted from blood, taken in a trial of the OX40 agonist ivuxolimab. The source is an adult with an advanced solid tumor such as melanoma, head and neck, liver or kidney cancer. The CDR3 DNA follows: TGTGCCAGCAGCCTAAAAGCGGGGTACAATGAGCAGTTCTTC. It encodes CASSLKAGYNEQFF.